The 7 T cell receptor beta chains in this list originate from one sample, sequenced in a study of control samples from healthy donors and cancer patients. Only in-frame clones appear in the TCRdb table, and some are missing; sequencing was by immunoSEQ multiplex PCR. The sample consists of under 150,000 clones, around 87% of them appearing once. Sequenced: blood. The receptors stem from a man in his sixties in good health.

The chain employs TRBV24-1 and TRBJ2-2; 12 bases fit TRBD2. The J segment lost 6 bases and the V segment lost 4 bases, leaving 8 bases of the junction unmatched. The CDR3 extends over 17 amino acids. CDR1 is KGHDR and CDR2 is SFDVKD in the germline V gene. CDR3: CATSDHKLAGGPGELFF. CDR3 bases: TGTGCCACCAGTGACCATAAACTAGCGGGGGGTCCCGGGGAGCTGTTTTTT.

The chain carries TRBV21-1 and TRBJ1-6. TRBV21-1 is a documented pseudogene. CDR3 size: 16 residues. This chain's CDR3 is CASSIGTFSKNSPLHF. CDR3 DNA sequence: TGTGCCAGCAGCATTGGAACTTTCTCTAAAAATTCACCCCTCCACTTT.

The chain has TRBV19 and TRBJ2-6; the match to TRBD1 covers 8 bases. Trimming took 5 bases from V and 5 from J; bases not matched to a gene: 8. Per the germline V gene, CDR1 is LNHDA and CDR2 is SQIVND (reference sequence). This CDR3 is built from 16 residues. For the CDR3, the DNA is TGTGCCAGTAGTTCAGGACAGGGAAGTTGGGCCAACGTCCTGACTTTC. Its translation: CASSSGQGSWANVLTF.

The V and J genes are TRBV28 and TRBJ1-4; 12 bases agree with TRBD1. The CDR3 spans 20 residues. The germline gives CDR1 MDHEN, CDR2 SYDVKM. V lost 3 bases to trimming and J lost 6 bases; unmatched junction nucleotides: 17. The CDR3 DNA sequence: TGTGCCAGCAGTTTCGCCAGGGACAGGGGGCTTCGGCGACTAGATGAAAAACTGTTTTTT. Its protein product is CASSFARDRGLRRLDEKLFF. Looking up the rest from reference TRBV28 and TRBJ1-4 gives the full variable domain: DVKVTQSSRYLVKRTGEKVFLECVQDMDHENMFWYRQDPGLGLRLIYFSYDVKMKEKGDIPEGYSVSREKKERFSLILESASTNQTSMYLCASSFARDRGLRRLDEKLFFGSGTQLSVL.

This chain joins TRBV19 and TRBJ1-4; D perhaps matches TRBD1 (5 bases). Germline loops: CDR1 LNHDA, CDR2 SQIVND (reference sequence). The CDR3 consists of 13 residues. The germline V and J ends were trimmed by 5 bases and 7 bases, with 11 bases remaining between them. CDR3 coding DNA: TGTGCCAGTAGTCAGGGTCTGAGTGAAAAACTGTTTTTT. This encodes CASSQGLSEKLFF.

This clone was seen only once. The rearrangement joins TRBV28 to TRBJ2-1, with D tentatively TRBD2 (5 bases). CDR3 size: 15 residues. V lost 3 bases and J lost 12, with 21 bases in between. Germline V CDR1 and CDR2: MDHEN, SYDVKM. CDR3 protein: CASSFGLGMGRGQFF. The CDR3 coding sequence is TGTGCCAGCAGTTTCGGACTCGGAATGGGTCGTGGGCAGTTCTTC.

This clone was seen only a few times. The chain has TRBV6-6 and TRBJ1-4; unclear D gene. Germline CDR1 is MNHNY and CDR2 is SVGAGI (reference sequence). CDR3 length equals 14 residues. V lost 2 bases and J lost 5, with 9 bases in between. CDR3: CASSYLQRNEKLFF. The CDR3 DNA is TGTGCCAGCAGTTACCTACAGAGAAATGAAAAACTGTTTTTT.